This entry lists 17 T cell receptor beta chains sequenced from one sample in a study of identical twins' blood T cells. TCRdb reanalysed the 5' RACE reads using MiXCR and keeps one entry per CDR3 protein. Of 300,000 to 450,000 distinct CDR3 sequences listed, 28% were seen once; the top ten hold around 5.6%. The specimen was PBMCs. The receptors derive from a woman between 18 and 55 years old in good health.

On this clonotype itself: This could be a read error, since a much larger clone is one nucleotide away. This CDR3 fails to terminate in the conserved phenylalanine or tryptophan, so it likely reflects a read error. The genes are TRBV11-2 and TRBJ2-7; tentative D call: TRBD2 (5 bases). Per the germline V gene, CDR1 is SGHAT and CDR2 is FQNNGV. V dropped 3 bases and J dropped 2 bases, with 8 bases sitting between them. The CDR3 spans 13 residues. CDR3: CASSLEATYEQYL. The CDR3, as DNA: TGTGCCAGCAGCTTGGAGGCGACCTACGAGCAGTACCTC.

CDR3 sequence reads: CASSLDRAKSPLHF. In DNA, the CDR3 is TGTGCCAGCAGCTTAGACAGAGCAAAATCACCCCTCCACTTT. The chain carries TRBV7-2 and TRBJ1-6; D is unclear. The V end lost 1 base, the J end lost 10 bases, and 11 bases lay between the germline ends. Germline CDR1 reads SGHTA; CDR2 reads FQGNSA. CDR3 length: 14 amino acids.

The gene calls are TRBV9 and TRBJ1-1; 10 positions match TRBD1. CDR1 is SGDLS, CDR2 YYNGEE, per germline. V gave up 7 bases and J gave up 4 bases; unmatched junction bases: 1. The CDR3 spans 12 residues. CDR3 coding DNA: TGTGCCAGCGGGGACAGGGGCACTGAAGCTTTCTTT. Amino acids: CASGDRGTEAFF. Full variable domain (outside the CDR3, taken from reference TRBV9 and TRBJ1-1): DSGVTQTPKHLITATGQRVTLRCSPRSGDLSVYWYQQSLDQGLQFLIQYYNGEERAKGNILERFSAQQFPDLHSELNLSSLELGDSALYFCASGDRGTEAFFGQGTRLTVV.

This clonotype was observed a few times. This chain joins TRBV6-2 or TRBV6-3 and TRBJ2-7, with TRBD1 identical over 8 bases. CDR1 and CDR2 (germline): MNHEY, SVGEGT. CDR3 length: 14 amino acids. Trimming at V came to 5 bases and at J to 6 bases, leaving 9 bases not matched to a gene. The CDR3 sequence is CASSPRDRSFEQYF. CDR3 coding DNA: TGTGCCAGCAGTCCCCGGGACAGGTCTTTCGAGCAGTACTTC.

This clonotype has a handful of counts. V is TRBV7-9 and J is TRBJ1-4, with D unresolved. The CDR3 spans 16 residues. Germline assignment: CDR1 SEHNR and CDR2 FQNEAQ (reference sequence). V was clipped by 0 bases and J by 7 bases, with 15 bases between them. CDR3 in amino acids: CASSLARTLAGEKLFF. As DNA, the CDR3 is TGTGCCAGCAGCTTAGCGCGGACCTTGGCGGGTGAAAAACTGTTTTTT.

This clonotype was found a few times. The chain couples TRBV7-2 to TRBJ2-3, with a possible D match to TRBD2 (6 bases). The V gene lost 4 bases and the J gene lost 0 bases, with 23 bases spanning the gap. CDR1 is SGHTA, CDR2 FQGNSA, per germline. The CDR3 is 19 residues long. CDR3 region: CASSSRGRLFRTSTDTQYF. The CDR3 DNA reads TGTGCCAGCAGCTCCAGAGGGAGGCTGTTCCGGACTAGCACAGATACGCAGTATTTT.

The CDR3 here is CASSQLTGNTEAFF. In DNA form, the CDR3 reads TGCGCCAGCAGCCAACTAACCGGGAACACTGAAGCTTTCTTT. The V and J genes are TRBV4-1 and TRBJ1-1, with D unclear. CDR3 length equals 14 residues. V gave up 2 bases and J gave up 1 base, with 8 bases separating them. The germline gives CDR1 MGHRA, CDR2 YSYEKL.

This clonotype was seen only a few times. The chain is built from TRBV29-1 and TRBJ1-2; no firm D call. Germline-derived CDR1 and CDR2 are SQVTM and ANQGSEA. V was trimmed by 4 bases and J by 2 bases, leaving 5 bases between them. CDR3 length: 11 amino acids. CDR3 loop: CSVVQNYGYTF. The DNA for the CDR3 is TGCAGCGTTGTCCAGAACTATGGCTACACCTTC.

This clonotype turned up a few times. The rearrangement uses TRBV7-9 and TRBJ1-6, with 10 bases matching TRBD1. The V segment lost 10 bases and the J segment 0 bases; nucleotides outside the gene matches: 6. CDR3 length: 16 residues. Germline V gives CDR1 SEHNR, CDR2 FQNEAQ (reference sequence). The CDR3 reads CATGTGESSYNSPLHF. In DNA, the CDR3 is TGTGCCACGGGGACAGGGGAGAGCTCCTATAATTCACCCCTCCACTTT.

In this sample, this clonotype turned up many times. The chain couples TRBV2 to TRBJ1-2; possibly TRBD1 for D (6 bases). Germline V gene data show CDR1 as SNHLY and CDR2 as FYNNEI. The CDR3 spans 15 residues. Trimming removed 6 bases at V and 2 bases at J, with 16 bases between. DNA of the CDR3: TGTGCCAGCAGGGAACAGGGTTGGAGAAACTATGGCTACACCTTC. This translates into CASREQGWRNYGYTF.

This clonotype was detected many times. CDR3: CSARDRKGSSYGYTF. Here the CDR3 DNA reads TGCAGTGCTAGAGATCGTAAGGGCTCCAGCTATGGCTACACCTTC. This rearrangement joins TRBV20-1 to TRBJ1-2; no firm D call. This CDR3 has 15 residues. V shed 0 bases and J shed 4 bases, with 15 bases lying between them. Germline-derived CDR1 and CDR2 are DFQATT and SNEGSKA (reference sequence).

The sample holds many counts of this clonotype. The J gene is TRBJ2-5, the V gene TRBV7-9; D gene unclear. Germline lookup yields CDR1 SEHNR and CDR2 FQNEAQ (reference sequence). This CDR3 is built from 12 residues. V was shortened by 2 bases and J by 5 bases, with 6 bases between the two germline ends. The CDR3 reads CASSLRSETQYF. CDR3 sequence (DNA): TGTGCCAGCAGCTTAAGGTCGGAGACCCAGTACTTC.

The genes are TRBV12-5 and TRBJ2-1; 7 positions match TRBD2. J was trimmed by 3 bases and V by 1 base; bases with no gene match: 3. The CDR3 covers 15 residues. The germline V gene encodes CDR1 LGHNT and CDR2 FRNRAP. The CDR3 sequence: CASGLGRGDYNEQFF. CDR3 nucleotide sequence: TGTGCTAGTGGTTTGGGACGGGGGGACTACAATGAGCAGTTCTTC.

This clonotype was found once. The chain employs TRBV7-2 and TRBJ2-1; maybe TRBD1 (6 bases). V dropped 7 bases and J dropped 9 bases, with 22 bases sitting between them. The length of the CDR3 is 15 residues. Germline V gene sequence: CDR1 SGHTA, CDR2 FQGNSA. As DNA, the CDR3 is TGTGCCAGCACCTCCAACCCTAGGGGGAGCGGTGAGCAGTTCTTC. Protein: CASTSNPRGSGEQFF. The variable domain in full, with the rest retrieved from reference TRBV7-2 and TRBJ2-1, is GAGVSQSPSNKVTEKGKDVELRCDPISGHTALYWYRQSLGQGLEFLIYFQGNSAPDKSGLPSDRFSAERTGGSVSTLTIQRTQQEDSAVYLCASTSNPRGSGEQFFGPGTRLTVL.

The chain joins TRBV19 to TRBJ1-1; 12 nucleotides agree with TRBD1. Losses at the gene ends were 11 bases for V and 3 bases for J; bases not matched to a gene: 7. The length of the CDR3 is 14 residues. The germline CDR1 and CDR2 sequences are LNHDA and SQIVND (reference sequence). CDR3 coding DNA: TGTGCCTCCCGGGACAGGGGGCGCGACACTGAAGCTTTCTTT. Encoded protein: CASRDRGRDTEAFF. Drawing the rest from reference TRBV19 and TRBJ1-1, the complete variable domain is DGGITQSPKYLFRKEGQNVTLSCEQNLNHDAMYWYRQDPGQGLRLIYYSQIVNDFQKGDIAEGYSVSREKKESFPLTVTSAQKNPTAFYLCASRDRGRDTEAFFGQGTRLTVV.

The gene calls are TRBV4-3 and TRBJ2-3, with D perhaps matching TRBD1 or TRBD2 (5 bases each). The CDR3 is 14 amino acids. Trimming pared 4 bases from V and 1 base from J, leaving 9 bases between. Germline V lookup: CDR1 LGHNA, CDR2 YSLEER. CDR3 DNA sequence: TGCGCCAGCAGCCCCGGGGACGGCACAGATACGCAGTATTTT. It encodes CASSPGDGTDTQYF.

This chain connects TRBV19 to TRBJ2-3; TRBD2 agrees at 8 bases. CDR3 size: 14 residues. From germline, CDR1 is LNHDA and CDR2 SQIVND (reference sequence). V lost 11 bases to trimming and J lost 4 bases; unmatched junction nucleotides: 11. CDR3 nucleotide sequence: TGTGCCTGTCAAGGACTAGCATTTTCAGATACGCAGTATTTT. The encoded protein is CACQGLAFSDTQYF.